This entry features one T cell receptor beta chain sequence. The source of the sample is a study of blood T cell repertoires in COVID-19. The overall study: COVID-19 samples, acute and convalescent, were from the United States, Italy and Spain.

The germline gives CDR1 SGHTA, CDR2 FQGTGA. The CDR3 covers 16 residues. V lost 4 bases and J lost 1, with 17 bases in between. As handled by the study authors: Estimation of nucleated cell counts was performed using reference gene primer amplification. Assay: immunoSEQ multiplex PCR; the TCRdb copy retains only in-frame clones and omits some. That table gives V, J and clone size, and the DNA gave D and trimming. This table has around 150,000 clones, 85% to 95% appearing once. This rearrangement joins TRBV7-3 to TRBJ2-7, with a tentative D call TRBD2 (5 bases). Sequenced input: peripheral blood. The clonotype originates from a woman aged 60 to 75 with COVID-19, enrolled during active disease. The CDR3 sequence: CASSSVPTRWSYEQYF. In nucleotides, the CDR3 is TGTGCCAGCAGCTCGGTACCCACTAGATGGTCCTACGAGCAGTACTTC. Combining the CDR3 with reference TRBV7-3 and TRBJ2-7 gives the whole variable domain GAGVSQTPSNKVTEKGKYVELRCDPISGHTALYWYRQSLGQGPEFLIYFQGTGAADDSGLPNDRFFAVRPEGSVSTLKIQRTERGDSAVYLCASSSVPTRWSYEQYFGPGTRLTVT.